These 9 T cell receptor beta chains came from one sample sequenced in a study of vaccination and CD4 T cells after COVID-19. Sequenced with the Oncomine TCR Beta short-read assay was DNA taken from cultured CD4+ T cells. TCRdb independently ran MiXCR on the PCR reads; one entry per CDR3 protein. This sample has 15,000 to 20,000 distinct CDR3 sequences, with about 63% found just once. No antigen is known for these receptors. Treatment described: roughly ten-day PBMC culture with coronavirus spike peptide pools or control peptides (ViraFEST assay). The sequenced material came from CD4+ T cells from blood, cultured in vitro. The receptors originated from a human donor who had recovered from COVID-19.

The V gene is TRBV6-5, the J gene TRBJ2-7, with TRBD2 matching over 10 bases. V lost 4 bases, J lost 4 bases, and 16 bases stayed unmatched. The CDR3 has 18 amino acids. Per the germline V gene, CDR1 is MNHEY and CDR2 is SVGAGI. CDR3 DNA: TGTGCCAGCAGTTCTCGCGGGACTAGCGTCTCCTGGGCGTACGAGCAGTACTTC. It encodes CASSSRGTSVSWAYEQYF.

The chain carries TRBV5-1 and TRBJ1-2; D is unclear. V was trimmed by 2 bases and J by 2 bases, leaving 10 bases between them. The germline CDR1 and CDR2 sequences are SGHRS and YFSETQ. The CDR3 contains 14 residues. DNA of the CDR3: TGCGCCAGCAGCTTAGGCAGGATCAACTATGGCTACACCTTC. It is translated as CASSLGRINYGYTF.

This clonotype was observed a few times. The chain is built from TRBV24-1 and TRBJ1-2, with TRBD1 as a possible D gene (5 bases). CDR3 length: 12 amino acids. V was trimmed by 3 bases and J by 7 bases, leaving 8 bases between them. Per the germline V gene, CDR1 is KGHDR and CDR2 is SFDVKD. CDR3 sequence reads: CATSDPGSGYTF. CDR3 nucleotides: TGTGCCACCAGTGATCCAGGGTCTGGCTACACCTTC.

The genes are TRBV24-1 and TRBJ2-2; 12 bases fit TRBD2. V shed 5 bases and J 4 bases; nucleotides not matched to a gene: 10. Germline CDR1 reads KGHDR; CDR2 reads SFDVKD. This CDR3 comprises 18 residues. The CDR3 loop is CATSGTSGGKSGTGELFF. The CDR3 DNA reads as TGTGCCACCAGTGGAACTAGCGGGGGGAAGTCGGGCACCGGGGAGCTGTTTTTT.

The chain employs TRBV15 and TRBJ2-5, with 8 bases aligning to TRBD2. CDR1 LNHNV and CDR2 YYDKDF come from the germline V gene (reference sequence). This CDR3 has 16 amino acids. V was clipped by 0 bases and J by 7 bases; unmatched bases: 10. The CDR3 coding sequence is TGTGCCACCAGCAGAGAATACGGGGGGGGACCAAGGACCCAGTACTTC. Protein: CATSREYGGGPRTQYF. The full variable domain, rest sourced from reference TRBV15 and TRBJ2-5, is DAMVIQNPRYQVTQFGKPVTLSCSQTLNHNVMYWYQQKSSQAPKLLFHYYDKDFNNEADTPDNFQSRRPNTSFCFLDIRSPGLGDTAMYLCATSREYGGGPRTQYFGPGTRLLVL.

The chain links TRBV2 to TRBJ2-1, with 16 positions matching TRBD2. Per the germline V gene, CDR1 is SNHLY and CDR2 is FYNNEI. CDR3 length: 18 residues. V gave up 6 bases and J gave up 1 base; unmatched junction bases: 6. CDR3 sequence: CASSGTSGRDLSYNEQFF. The CDR3 DNA sequence: TGTGCCAGCAGCGGGACTAGCGGGAGGGACTTGTCCTACAATGAGCAGTTCTTC. The variable domain in full, completed from reference TRBV2 and TRBJ2-1, reads EPEVTQTPSHQVTQMGQEVILRCVPISNHLYFYWYRQILGQKVEFLVSFYNNEISEKSEIFDDQFSVERPDGSNFTLKIRSTKLEDSAMYFCASSGTSGRDLSYNEQFFGPGTRLTVL.

The CDR3 is CSARDPTGWGAFF. As DNA, the CDR3 is TGCAGTGCTAGAGATCCGACAGGATGGGGAGCTTTCTTT. The rearrangement joins TRBV20-1 to TRBJ1-1, with D possibly matching TRBD1 (6 bases). The germline V and J ends were trimmed by 0 bases and 10 bases, with 15 bases remaining between them. This CDR3 region has 13 residues. The germline CDR1 and CDR2 sequences are DFQATT and SNEGSKA (reference sequence).

V is TRBV11-2 and J is TRBJ1-1; perhaps TRBD1 as D (5 bases). Per the germline V gene, CDR1 is SGHAT and CDR2 is FQNNGV. The CDR3 is made up of 14 amino acids. V gave up 1 base and J gave up 4 bases, with 10 bases separating them. CDR3 sequence (DNA): TGTGCCAGCAGCTTAGGGGGCCAGGGCACTGAAGCTTTCTTT. Protein sequence: CASSLGGQGTEAFF.

The chain couples TRBV20-1 to TRBJ1-1, with TRBD1 identical over 9 bases. The CDR3 totals 13 residues. V lost 5 bases to trimming and J lost 7 bases; unmatched junction nucleotides: 8. Germline V gives CDR1 DFQATT, CDR2 SNEGSKA (reference sequence). The CDR3 spells CSARLGQGFEAFF. The CDR3 DNA reads TGCAGTGCTCGATTGGGACAGGGCTTTGAAGCTTTCTTT.